This entry features one T cell receptor (beta chain) sequence. Antigen unknown. These data come from a study of T cell responses to AZD1222 COVID-19 vaccine. Study conclusions and caveats: Vaccination with two AZD1222 doses was followed by a rise in Spike-specific TCR breadth and depth. Females outnumbered males among donors, who were mostly white British; clonal diversity was possibly underestimated.

The CDR3 is made up of 14 amino acids. From germline, CDR1 is SGHDT and CDR2 YYEEEE. V lost 2 bases to trimming and J lost 0 bases, with 6 bases between them. The data were produced by immunoSEQ multiplex PCR, yet TCRdb's version contains in-frame clones alone and is incomplete. Among 120,000 to 150,000 clones, roughly 90% were seen once, and the ten largest hold 5% to 6.5%. V usage is TRBV5-6 and J usage is TRBJ2-1; D is unresolved. This TCR came from an adult who received the MenACWY meningococcal vaccine as a control. The input for sequencing was peripheral blood, taken 28 days after the second dose of the MenACWY control vaccine. CDR3 nucleotide sequence: TGTGCCAGCAGCTTCAGGATCTCCTACAATGAGCAGTTCTTC. It is translated as CASSFRISYNEQFF.